This T cell receptor beta chain stems from a study of shared clonotypes between healthy human individuals. Study information: CD4 naive and CD4 memory each took three plates per donor, while CD8 naive took two and CD8 memory one.

Broader study findings: Approximately 4.5% was the fraction of naive CD4 clonotypes found shared across a few donors.

The germline V gene has CDR1 MNHEY and CDR2 SVGAGI. CDR3 size: 12 residues. V lost 8 bases and J lost 5, with 10 bases in between. A remark on this clone: Its antigen remains unidentified.

Sequencing was performed with immunoSEQ multiplex PCR; in TCRdb, only in-frame clones are kept and a portion is missing. The sample gives 2 million to 3 million clones, approximately 93% of which show up once; about 0.34% is in the top ten. Material for sequencing was naive CD4+ T cells from PBMCs. As to subset: CD45RA+ positively selected. The chain joins TRBV6-5 to TRBJ1-5; D is ambiguous. The sequence was obtained from a man aged 18 to 29 in good health. Some clones in this sample may be carry-over from other donors' samples. The CDR3 spells CASGGRHQPQHF. In DNA, the CDR3 is TGTGCCAGCGGAGGGAGGCATCAGCCCCAGCATTTT.